The table lists the clone carrying this TCR beta chain with a few counts. Its cognate antigen is unknown. The entry originates in a study of vaccination and CD4 T cells after COVID-19. Study summary: Post-vaccine specimens were obtained a median roughly 70 days after dose two (range 14 to 241).

The treatment denotes: approximately 10-day PBMC culture with coronavirus spike peptide pools or control peptides (ViraFEST assay). With the Oncomine TCR Beta short-read assay, DNA from cultured CD4+ T cells was sequenced. TCRdb re-derived calls from the PCR reads in MiXCR, one entry per CDR3 protein. This sample has around 16,000 distinct CDR3 sequences, with under 75% found just once. Between the trimmed V and J ends, which lost 0 bases and 12 bases, there was a span of 15 bases. CDR3 length equals 12 residues. Per the germline V gene, CDR1 is DFQATT and CDR2 is SNEGSKA (reference sequence). The clonotype originates from a human donor who had recovered from COVID-19. Sequencing was performed on CD4+ T cells from blood, cultured in vitro. The chain carries TRBV20-1 and TRBJ2-7; D is possibly TRBD2 (6 bases). DNA for the CDR3: TGCAGTGCTAGAGATGGACACGGACTAACGTACTTC. Translating it yields CSARDGHGLTYF.